This T cell receptor (beta chain) stems from a study of Graves' ophthalmopathy and Graves' hyperthyroidism. Study outcomes and limitations: It was with approximately 70% sensitivity and 72% to 75% specificity that the model predicted ophthalmopathy progression.

Germline CDR1 DFQATT, CDR2 SNEGSKA (reference sequence). V shed 3 bases and J 3 bases; nucleotides not matched to a gene: 5. The CDR3 length is 13 residues. Only newly diagnosed hyperthyroidism patients aged 18 to 65, with under 2 months' duration, were enrolled. Other autoimmune disease, uncontrolled infection, pregnancy and lactation led to exclusion. Clinical symptoms, serum thyroxine, TRAb, thyroid ultrasound and orbital computed tomography determined diagnosis. This clonotype was picked up many times. Its specificity is unknown. RNA transcripts yielded amplified TCR beta CDR3 regions. The authors performed first-round RT-PCR with HTBI primers and then a second-round multiplex PCR. TCRdb recomputed calls from the multiplex PCR reads with MiXCR, one row per CDR3 protein. The data contain about 600,000 distinct CDR3 sequences, 35% to 40% of them seen just once; the ten biggest clones take up roughly 4%.

Sequenced sample: peripheral blood or thyroid tissue (not recorded which). This receptor was identified in an adult man with Graves' hyperthyroidism. The J gene is TRBJ2-7, the V gene TRBV20-1; the match to TRBD2 covers 7 bases. The CDR3 is CSARPSGIYEQYF. In nucleotides, the CDR3 is TGCAGTGCTAGGCCGAGCGGGATCTACGAGCAGTACTTC.